One sample yielded the 32 T cell receptor beta chains listed below, sequenced in a study of cytomegalovirus exposure and HLA in healthy donors. It was with 60 Vbeta and 13 Jbeta primers that the PCR ran. Assay used: immunoSEQ multiplex PCR; TCRdb lists only in-frame clones, some missing. The repertoire holds fewer than 95,000 clones, around three quarters seen once, with about 0.5% in the top ten. The sample taken for sequencing was PBMCs. These receptors were collected from a young man in good health and CMV-seronegative.

This rearrangement joins TRBV5-1 to TRBJ1-5; 7 nucleotides match TRBD1. The CDR3 consists of 14 residues. Germline-derived CDR1 and CDR2 are SGHRS and YFSETQ. With V trimmed by 0 bases and J by 7 bases, 4 bases remained unmatched. The CDR3 nucleotides are TGCGCCAGCAGCTTGGGCTCAGGGGGGCAGCCCCAGCATTTT. As protein: CASSLGSGGQPQHF.

The genes are TRBV6-1 and TRBJ2-1; tentative D call: TRBD2 (6 bases). V was shortened by 0 bases and J by 7 bases, with 13 bases between the two germline ends. The CDR3 extends over 15 amino acids. Germline V lookup: CDR1 MNHNS, CDR2 SASEGT. CDR3 nucleotides: TGTGCCAGCAGTGAAGCCTCCGGGACTTCTAATGAGCAGTTCTTC. Residues: CASSEASGTSNEQFF.

This chain connects TRBV5-1 to TRBJ2-3, with 9 bases identical to TRBD2. Germline loops: CDR1 SGHRS, CDR2 YFSETQ. The CDR3 is 16 amino acids. Unmatched junction bases numbered 7, after V lost 1 base and J lost 4 bases. CDR3 nucleotide sequence: TGCGCCAGCAGCTTGTTCGTTAGCGGGAGTGCAGATACGCAGTATTTT. It is translated as CASSLFVSGSADTQYF.

The rearrangement uses TRBV18 and TRBJ2-3, with a tentative D call TRBD1 (9 bases). CDR1 and CDR2 from the germline V gene are KGHSH and LQKENI. V shed 7 bases and J shed 3 bases, with 14 bases lying between them. The CDR3 extends over 14 amino acids. CDR3 coding DNA: TGTGCCAGCTTAGCGGGACAGGGAACAGATACGCAGTATTTT. Protein: CASLAGQGTDTQYF.

The rearrangement uses TRBV29-1 and TRBJ1-3, with 7 bases fitting TRBD1. The V gene's germline CDR1 is SQVTM and CDR2 ANQGSEA. The trim removed 6 bases at V and 2 bases at J, leaving 7 bases unmatched. CDR3 length equals 14 residues. The CDR3 nucleotides read TGCAGCGTGAGACAGGGCGGCCCTGGAAACACCATATATTTT. Translating gives CSVRQGGPGNTIYF.

This clone has just one count. V and J are TRBV25-1 and TRBJ1-2; D perhaps matches TRBD1 (5 bases). Germline V gene data show CDR1 as MGHDK and CDR2 as SYGVNS. Trimming took off 2 bases at V and 4 bases at J, with 17 bases between the two ends. The CDR3 sequence is 16 residues long. CDR3 in amino acids: CASSEGVGAVTYGYTF. As DNA, the CDR3 is TGTGCCAGCAGTGAAGGAGTAGGGGCCGTAACCTATGGCTACACCTTC.

This chain uses TRBV4-3 with TRBJ1-5; D unresolved. This CDR3 has 13 amino acids. V was cut by 4 bases and J by 6 bases, with 10 bases left in between. Per germline, CDR1 LGHNA and CDR2 YSLEER. In DNA, the CDR3 is TGCGCCAGCAGCCTCTGGGGAGGTCAGCCCCAGCATTTT. This translates into CASSLWGGQPQHF.

This clone was seen more than once but under ten times. The V call is TRBV19, the J call TRBJ1-1; D is unclear. Germline CDR1 LNHDA, CDR2 SQIVND (reference sequence). V was trimmed by 8 bases and J by 3 bases, leaving 19 bases between them. CDR3 length: 15 amino acids. The CDR3 sequence is CASRRGVGWDTEAFF. DNA for the CDR3: TGTGCCAGTCGACGAGGTGTGGGTTGGGACACTGAAGCTTTCTTT. Full variable domain (missing parts from reference TRBV19 and TRBJ1-1): DGGITQSPKYLFRKEGQNVTLSCEQNLNHDAMYWYRQDPGQGLRLIYYSQIVNDFQKGDIAEGYSVSREKKESFPLTVTSAQKNPTAFYLCASRRGVGWDTEAFFGQGTRLTVV.

This chain connects TRBV7-3 to TRBJ2-3, with 7 bases aligning to TRBD2. After removal of 5 bases from V and 2 bases from J, the junction contained 7 bases not matched to a gene. This CDR3 region has 15 residues. Germline-derived CDR1 and CDR2 are SGHTA and FQGTGA. Here the CDR3 DNA reads TGTGCCAGCAGCCCCGGGACTACTGACACAGATACGCAGTATTTT. This encodes CASSPGTTDTDTQYF.

The genes are TRBV27 and TRBJ1-2; 7 bases line up with TRBD1. V dropped 8 bases and J dropped 0; count of bases not matched to a gene: 12. Germline V gene lookup returns CDR1 MNHEY and CDR2 SMNVEV (reference sequence). This CDR3 comprises 16 residues. The DNA of the CDR3 is TGTGCCAGCGGAAAGCAGGGGGGCCTAGCTAACTATGGCTACACCTTC. Residues: CASGKQGGLANYGYTF.

The chain couples TRBV6-1 to TRBJ2-1; D call uncertain. The V gene lost 8 bases and the J gene lost 4 bases, with 9 bases spanning the gap. Germline lookup yields CDR1 MNHNS and CDR2 SASEGT. CDR3 length: 12 residues. The CDR3, as DNA: TGTGCCAGCGCGGCCAGTTACAATGAGCAGTTCTTC. This codes for CASAASYNEQFF.

The gene calls are TRBV7-3 and TRBJ2-5, with D unclear. Germline V gives CDR1 SGHTA, CDR2 FQGTGA. Deletions cut 5 bases from V and 3 bases from J, with 16 bases between. The CDR3 covers 15 residues. The CDR3 coding sequence is TGTGCCAGCAGCCCGTCGCTGAGTCAAAAAGAGACCCAGTACTTC. Protein product: CASSPSLSQKETQYF.

This chain joins TRBV5-4 and TRBJ1-1, with a possible D match to TRBD1 (5 bases). The germline gives CDR1 SGHNT, CDR2 YYREEE (reference sequence). V was pared by 9 bases and J by 6 bases, with 21 bases between. The CDR3 totals 14 residues. CDR3 residues: CAINSIRVGSEAFF. In DNA form, the CDR3 reads TGTGCCATCAATAGTATCAGGGTTGGGTCTGAAGCTTTCTTT.

V usage is TRBV9 and J usage is TRBJ2-2; a possible D gene is TRBD1 (5 bases). The V gene lost 0 bases and the J gene lost 3 bases, with 9 bases spanning the gap. CDR1 and CDR2 from the germline V gene are SGDLS and YYNGEE. This CDR3 is built from 15 residues. The CDR3 coding sequence is TGTGCCAGCAGCGTAGCAGGGAAGCACACCGGGGAGCTGTTTTTT. Amino acids: CASSVAGKHTGELFF.

This clone has at least ten counts. The chain couples TRBV7-9 to TRBJ1-1; the D is unclear. With 5 bases removed from V and 2 bases from J, the gap between germline ends came to 3 bases. The CDR3 has 11 amino acids. The germline CDR1 and CDR2 sequences are SEHNR and FQNEAQ (reference sequence). The CDR3 spells CASSLNTEAFF. In nucleotides, the CDR3 is TGTGCCAGCAGCCTCAACACTGAAGCTTTCTTT.

The V call is TRBV7-9, the J call TRBJ1-4; no definite D call. Germline loops: CDR1 SEHNR, CDR2 FQNEAQ (reference sequence). Trimming removed 6 bases from V and 8 bases from J, with 13 bases in between. The CDR3 runs to 13 residues. CDR3 sequence (DNA): TGTGCCAGCAGTCCGAGACCCGGGGAAAAACTGTTTTTT. This sequence encodes CASSPRPGEKLFF.

The rearrangement links TRBV19 to TRBJ1-1, with D perhaps TRBD1 (5 bases). Trimming left V 6 bases short and J 1 base short, with 9 bases between. The CDR3 runs 13 residues. Germline lookup yields CDR1 LNHDA and CDR2 SQIVND (reference sequence). The CDR3: CASRPDRNTEAFF. CDR3 sequence (DNA): TGTGCCAGTAGACCAGACAGGAACACTGAAGCTTTCTTT.

The CDR3 DNA sequence: TGTGCCAGCAGCCCCGCCGGCAATGAGCAGTTCTTC. The encoded protein is CASSPAGNEQFF. The chain links TRBV9 to TRBJ2-1; D ambiguous. Per the germline V gene, CDR1 is SGDLS and CDR2 is YYNGEE. This CDR3 has 12 amino acids. V was shortened by 4 bases and J by 6 bases, with 8 bases between the two germline ends.

This clone was seen a handful of times. This rearrangement joins TRBV6-6 to TRBJ1-4, with TRBD1 as a possible D gene (5 bases). This CDR3 has 14 amino acids. V was clipped by 0 bases and J by 6 bases, with 8 bases between them. Germline V gives CDR1 MNHNY, CDR2 SVGAGI (reference sequence). CDR3 region: CASSYSGGDEKLFF. CDR3 nucleotides: TGTGCCAGCAGTTACTCGGGGGGTGATGAAAAACTGTTTTTT.

The gene calls are TRBV6-1 and TRBJ2-3; D is unclear. Trimming left V 5 bases short and J 5 bases short, with 17 bases between. This CDR3 contains 15 residues. Germline V gives CDR1 MNHNS, CDR2 SASEGT. The CDR3 DNA follows: TGTGCCAGCAGTCCCTATCGAGGTGGAGAAGATACGCAGTATTTT. Its translation is CASSPYRGGEDTQYF.

The rearrangement links TRBV6-4 to TRBJ1-2; no reliable D call. Per the germline V gene, CDR1 is MRHNA and CDR2 is SNTAGT. V was pared by 6 bases and J by 5 bases, with 13 bases between. The CDR3 runs to 13 residues. As DNA, the CDR3 is TGTGCCAGCAGGCCTACCCCGGGGTATGGCTACACCTTC. This codes for CASRPTPGYGYTF.

The V gene is TRBV27, the J gene TRBJ1-1; D gene uncertain. V lost 5 bases and J lost 0, with 7 bases in between. CDR1 and CDR2 (germline): MNHEY, SMNVEV (reference sequence). CDR3 length equals 13 residues. CDR3 protein: CASSPLVNTEAFF. The CDR3 coding sequence is TGTGCCAGCAGTCCCCTCGTGAACACTGAAGCTTTCTTT.

This chain links TRBV6-5 with TRBJ1-2; a possible D gene is TRBD1 (5 bases). The ends were cut back, 2 bases at V and 6 bases at J, with 16 bases in the middle. The CDR3 has 15 residues. The germline CDR1 and CDR2 sequences are MNHEY and SVGAGI. Here the CDR3 DNA reads TGTGCCAGCAGTTACACCGACCTCATAGGGGATGGCTACACCTTC. It translates to CASSYTDLIGDGYTF.

The CDR3 region is CASSLNGGITEAFF. The DNA for the CDR3 is TGTGCCAGCAGCTTAAACGGGGGGATCACTGAAGCTTTCTTT. This chain links TRBV11-2 with TRBJ1-1; tentatively, D is TRBD1 (5 bases). Germline CDR1 SGHAT, CDR2 FQNNGV. There are 14 residues in the CDR3. The germline V and J ends were trimmed by 2 bases and 4 bases, with 11 bases remaining between them.

The chain links TRBV5-1 to TRBJ2-5; D is possibly TRBD2 (5 bases). Trimming took 4 bases from V and 3 from J, leaving 10 bases between them. This CDR3 is 13 amino acids long. Per the germline V gene, CDR1 is SGHRS and CDR2 is YFSETQ. The CDR3 DNA sequence: TGCGCCAGCAGCCCCCGAGCGGAAGAGACCCAGTACTTC. Translation: CASSPRAEETQYF.

This clone was picked up a small number of times. V usage is TRBV2 and J usage is TRBJ2-2, with unresolved D. This CDR3 is built from 15 residues. V lost 10 bases, J lost 0 bases, and 15 bases lay in between. Germline V CDR1 and CDR2: SNHLY, FYNNEI. The CDR3 spells CATPRRLSNTGELFF. The CDR3 DNA is TGTGCCACCCCGAGGCGGCTATCGAACACCGGGGAGCTGTTTTTT. Supplemented by reference TRBV2 and TRBJ2-2, the full variable domain reads EPEVTQTPSHQVTQMGQEVILRCVPISNHLYFYWYRQILGQKVEFLVSFYNNEISEKSEIFDDQFSVERPDGSNFTLKIRSTKLEDSAMYFCATPRRLSNTGELFFGEGSRLTVL.

The gene calls are TRBV5-1 and TRBJ1-1, with D hard to call. This CDR3 region has 13 residues. V dropped 1 base and J dropped 5 bases, with 9 bases sitting between them. In germline, CDR1 is SGHRS, CDR2 YFSETQ. The CDR3 protein is CASSLRPGTEAFF. CDR3 DNA: TGCGCCAGCAGCTTGAGGCCAGGAACTGAAGCTTTCTTT.

The rearrangement uses TRBV27 and TRBJ1-2; possibly TRBD1 for D (5 bases). The length of the CDR3 is 14 residues. Germline lookup yields CDR1 MNHEY and CDR2 SMNVEV (reference sequence). Trimming cost V 0 bases and J 5 bases, with 10 bases left between them. The CDR3 protein is CASSLSGGRYGYTF. In nucleotides, the CDR3 is TGTGCCAGCAGTTTATCGGGGGGACGATATGGCTACACCTTC.

The rearrangement links TRBV14 to TRBJ2-5, with TRBD2 matching 8 bases. Germline CDR1 reads SGHDN; CDR2 reads FVKESK. V lost 4 bases and J lost 10; bases outside the gene matches: 5. This CDR3 has 12 residues. Here the CDR3 reads CASSPLGTSQYF. CDR3 nucleotide sequence: TGTGCCAGCAGCCCCCTGGGGACTAGCCAGTACTTC.

This clone occurred once. The genes are TRBV5-6 and TRBJ1-2, with a possible D match to TRBD1 (6 bases). Trimming left V 0 bases short and J 3 bases short, with 12 bases between. There are 15 residues in the CDR3. The V gene's germline CDR1 is SGHDT and CDR2 YYEEEE. DNA for the CDR3: TGTGCCAGCAGCTTGGTACAACAGGGAGACTATGGCTACACCTTC. As protein: CASSLVQQGDYGYTF.

This clone has just a few counts. The chain joins TRBV7-2 to TRBJ1-2, with a possible D match to TRBD1 (6 bases). Trimming removed 5 bases at V and 8 bases at J, with 18 bases between. The CDR3 loop spans 14 amino acids. From germline, CDR1 is SGHTA and CDR2 FQGNSA. This chain's CDR3 is CASSPARGAGGYTF. CDR3 in DNA: TGTGCCAGCAGCCCAGCCCGGGGGGCGGGGGGCTACACCTTC.

V usage is TRBV19 and J usage is TRBJ1-3, with 7 positions matching TRBD1. Germline CDR1 and CDR2: LNHDA and SQIVND (reference sequence). J lost 0 bases, V lost 6 bases, and 5 bases had no gene match. The CDR3 length is 15 residues. The CDR3 sequence is CASRRDRSSGNTIYF. Here the CDR3 DNA reads TGTGCCAGTAGGAGGGACAGAAGCTCTGGAAACACCATATATTTT.